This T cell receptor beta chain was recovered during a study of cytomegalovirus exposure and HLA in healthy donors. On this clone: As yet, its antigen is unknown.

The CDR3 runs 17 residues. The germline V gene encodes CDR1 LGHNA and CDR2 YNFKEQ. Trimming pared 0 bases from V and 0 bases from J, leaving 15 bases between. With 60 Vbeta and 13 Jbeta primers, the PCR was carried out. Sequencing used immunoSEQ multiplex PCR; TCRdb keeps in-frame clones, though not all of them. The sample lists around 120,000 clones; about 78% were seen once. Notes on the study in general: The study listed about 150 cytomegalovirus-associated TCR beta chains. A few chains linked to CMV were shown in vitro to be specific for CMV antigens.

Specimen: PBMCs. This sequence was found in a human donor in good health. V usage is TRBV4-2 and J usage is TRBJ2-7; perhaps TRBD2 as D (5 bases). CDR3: CASSQDLSAAFSYEQYF. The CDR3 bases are TGTGCCAGCAGCCAAGATTTATCAGCGGCCTTCTCCTACGAGCAGTACTTC.